A selection of T cell receptor beta chains follows, all from one sample in a study of breast tumors, draining lymph nodes, adjacent tissues. TCRdb used MiXCR to reprocess the multiplex PCR reads, holding one entry per CDR3 protein. The sample holds around 130,000 distinct CDR3 sequences; 20% to 25% are singletons and the top ten take 2% to 2.5%. The sequenced material came from axillary lymph node tissue. The receptors stem from a female donor with breast cancer. Some clones in this sample may be carry-over from other donors' samples. The CDR3 runs from the conserved cysteine through the conserved F or W. D genes are given only for firm matches. Expanded clones are given a class, and other clones once, few, many or no size at all.

clone_size	d_call	v_call	j_call	cdr3_aa	cdr3_nt
NA	NA	TRBV6-6	TRBJ2-2	CAAGGELFF	TGTGCCGCCGGCGGGGAGCTGTTTTTT
NA	NA	TRBV5-6	TRBJ1-1	CASSFRGASRFAEAFF	TGTGCCAGCAGCTTCCGGGGGGCGTCGAGGTTTGCTGAAGCTTTCTTT
many	NA	TRBV2	TRBJ1-5	CASKGQMNQPQHF	TGTGCCAGCAAGGGACAAATGAATCAGCCCCAGCATTTT
many	NA	TRBV5-1	TRBJ2-3	CASSLGSVADTQYF	TGCGCCAGCAGCTTGGGATCCGTGGCAGATACGCAGTATTTT
many	TRBD1	TRBV2	TRBJ2-5	CASSVGQGQTQYF	TGTGCCAGCAGTGTGGGACAGGGCCAGACCCAGTACTTC
NA	TRBD2	TRBV5-1	TRBJ2-1	CASSLYRTSGGGSYNERFF	TGCGCCAGCAGCTTGTACCGGACTAGCGGGGGGGGCTCCTACAATGAGCGGTTCTTC
many	TRBD1	TRBV3-1	TRBJ2-7	CASSHQKTGSGEQYF	TGTGCCAGCAGCCATCAAAAGACAGGGTCGGGCGAGCAGTACTTC
many	NA	TRBV5-1	TRBJ2-7	CASSLTSGHTYEQYF	TGCGCCAGCAGCTTGACGTCGGGCCATACCTACGAGCAGTACTTC
few	TRBD2	TRBV12-3/TRBV12-4	TRBJ2-5	CASSLGLADTGTQYF	TGTGCCAGCAGTTTAGGACTAGCGGACACGGGGACCCAGTACTTC
many	TRBD1	TRBV5-6	TRBJ2-7	CASSGSDRGGGEQYF	TGTGCCAGCAGCGGATCGGACAGGGGTGGTGGCGAGCAGTACTTC
few	TRBD1	TRBV6-1	TRBJ1-4	CASSEAWDSNEKLFF	TGTGCCAGCAGTGAAGCTTGGGACAGTAATGAAAAACTGTTTTTT
many	TRBD1	TRBV12-3/TRBV12-4	TRBJ2-5	CASSLSPGTVHQETQYF	TGTGCCAGCAGTTTATCCCCCGGGACAGTCCACCAAGAGACCCAGTACTTC
many	TRBD2	TRBV2	TRBJ2-1	CASSGLSGSGDNEQFF	TGTGCCAGCAGTGGCCTAAGCGGGAGTGGAGACAATGAGCAGTTCTTC
many	TRBD2	TRBV5-1	TRBJ2-1	CASSLGGLAYNEQFF	TGCGCCAGCAGCTTGGGGGGACTAGCCTACAATGAGCAGTTCTTC
many	TRBD1	TRBV28	TRBJ1-2	CASTLAPGQGYGYTF	TGTGCCAGCACCTTAGCTCCGGGACAGGGCTATGGCTACACCTTC
NA	NA	TRBV9	TRBJ2-2	CASRVSSTGNGELFF	TGTGCCAGCAGAGTGTCTTCAACCGGTAACGGGGAGCTGTTTTTT
many	TRBD2	TRBV20-1	TRBJ2-1	CSARDRTSGTDSYNEQFF	TGCAGTGCTAGAGATAGGACTAGCGGGACTGACTCCTACAATGAGCAGTTCTTC
many	TRBD2	TRBV2	TRBJ2-1	CASTGLAGDSEQFF	TGTGCCAGCACTGGACTAGCGGGAGACTCTGAGCAGTTCTTC
many	NA	TRBV24-1	TRBJ1-2	CATSDQGPTNYGYTF	TGTGCCACCAGTGACCAAGGACCCACTAACTATGGCTACACCTTC
NA	TRBD2	TRBV5-8	TRBJ2-3	CASSFLAGGPADTLYF	TGTGCCAGTAGCTTTCTAGCGGGAGGCCCCGCAGATACGCTGTATTTT
once	TRBD1	TRBV9	TRBJ2-2	CASSVNPDRGTNTGEPFF	TGTGCCAGCAGCGTAAACCCCGACAGGGGGACGAACACCGGGGAGCCGTTTTTT
few	TRBD2	TRBV4-1	TRBJ2-2	CASSQRPHPQRERIGELFF	TGCGCCAGCAGCCAGAGGCCCCACCCTCAGCGGGAGAGGATCGGGGAGCTGTTTTTT
many	TRBD2	TRBV20-1	TRBJ2-7	CSASRGVRSEQYF	TGCAGTGCTAGCCGGGGGGTGCGTTCCGAGCAGTACTTC
NA	TRBD2	TRBV20-1	TRBJ2-7	CSASPAVGGGGGPVNEQYF	TGCAGTGCTAGCCCGGCGGTGGGGGGGGGGGGAGGGCCGGTAAACGAGCAGTACTTC
NA	NA	TRBV30	TRBJ2-7	CAWSHDYPRCEQYF	TGTGCATGGAGCCACGACTATCCGAGGTGCGAGCAGTACTTC
many	TRBD2	TRBV11-2	TRBJ2-7	CASSMGSGTTGEQYF	TGTGCCAGCAGCATGGGGAGCGGGACTACCGGCGAGCAGTACTTC
many	NA	TRBV6-5	TRBJ2-7	CASRRVEREYEQYF	TGTGCCAGCCGCCGGGTGGAGCGTGAATACGAGCAGTACTTC
many	NA	TRBV20-1	TRBJ1-2	CSAFTDSTYGYTF	TGCAGTGCTTTCACAGACAGTACCTATGGCTACACCTTC
many	NA	TRBV30	TRBJ2-5	CAWKGETQYF	TGTGCCTGGAAGGGGGAGACCCAGTACTTC
many	TRBD1	TRBV29-1	TRBJ2-1	CSVETTGPNEQFF	TGCAGCGTTGAGACGACAGGGCCTAATGAGCAGTTCTTC
many	TRBD1	TRBV5-5	TRBJ2-7	CASLGQGAIEQYF	TGTGCCAGCCTGGGGCAGGGGGCGATCGAGCAGTACTTC
many	NA	TRBV12-3/TRBV12-4	TRBJ2-3	CASSTRASTDTQYF	TGTGCCAGCAGTACTCGAGCTAGCACAGATACGCAGTATTTT
many	NA	TRBV5-5	TRBJ2-7	CASSFWTTSNEQYF	TGTGCCAGCAGCTTCTGGACTACCTCTAACGAGCAGTACTTC
many	NA	TRBV7-6	TRBJ1-4	CASSSPGMEGEKLFF	TGTGCCAGCAGCTCACCGGGAATGGAGGGTGAAAAACTGTTTTTT
many	TRBD2	TRBV19	TRBJ2-3	CASTHNTDLLAGGPTDTQYF	TGTGCCAGTACCCATAACACGGACCTACTAGCGGGAGGGCCCACAGATACGCAGTATTTT
NA	TRBD1	TRBV10-3	TRBJ2-3	CATTPGGQPTDTQYF	TGTGCCACCACTCCTGGGGGACAGCCAACAGATACGCAGTATTTT
NA	NA	TRBV20-1	TRBJ1-1	CSASARGGRISNTEAFF	TGCAGTGCTAGCGCTCGCGGGGGGCGGATATCGAACACTGAAGCTTTCTTT
few	NA	TRBV3-1	TRBJ2-1	CASSQEFWNEQFF	TGTGCCAGCAGCCAAGAATTTTGGAATGAGCAGTTCTTC
many	TRBD1	TRBV24-1	TRBJ2-5	CATSDSTGQGAETQYF	TGTGCCACCAGTGATTCCACGGGACAGGGTGCAGAGACCCAGTACTTC
few	TRBD2	TRBV12-5	TRBJ2-3	CASGLSPSSGSNGDTQYF	TGTGCTAGTGGTTTGTCTCCGAGTAGCGGGAGTAATGGAGATACGCAGTATTTT
NA	NA	TRBV5-1	TRBJ2-7	CTSSLMGATYEQYF	TGCACCAGCAGCTTGATGGGGGCGACCTACGAGCAGTACTTC
many	NA	TRBV7-9	TRBJ2-7	CASSGPKRVGSPLSEQYF	TGTGCCAGCAGCGGCCCTAAAAGGGTGGGATCACCCCTTTCCGAGCAGTACTTC
many	TRBD2	TRBV4-1	TRBJ2-1	CASSRIAGNGNNEQFF	TGCGCCAGCAGCCGAATAGCGGGGAACGGCAACAATGAGCAGTTCTTC
many	NA	TRBV2	TRBJ2-3	CASSEGDGTDTQYF	TGTGCCAGCAGTGAAGGGGACGGGACAGATACGCAGTATTTT
many	TRBD2	TRBV9	TRBJ2-1	CASSPGGRNEQFF	TGTGCCAGCAGCCCGGGAGGTCGAAATGAGCAGTTCTTC
many	NA	TRBV24-1	TRBJ1-2	CATSERDFNGYTF	TGTGCCACCAGTGAACGGGATTTCAATGGCTACACCTTC
many	NA	TRBV7-9	TRBJ2-7	CASSPSRTSYEQYF	TGTGCCAGCAGCCCGAGCAGGACCTCCTACGAGCAGTACTTC
many	NA	TRBV4-1	TRBJ2-1	CASSQLARGPANNEQFF	TGCGCCAGCAGCCAACTCGCCCGGGGACCGGCCAACAATGAGCAGTTCTTC
once	TRBD2	TRBV6-4	TRBJ2-2	CASSDVGGTGELFF	TGTGCCAGCAGTGACGTGGGGGGGACCGGGGAGCTGTTTTTT